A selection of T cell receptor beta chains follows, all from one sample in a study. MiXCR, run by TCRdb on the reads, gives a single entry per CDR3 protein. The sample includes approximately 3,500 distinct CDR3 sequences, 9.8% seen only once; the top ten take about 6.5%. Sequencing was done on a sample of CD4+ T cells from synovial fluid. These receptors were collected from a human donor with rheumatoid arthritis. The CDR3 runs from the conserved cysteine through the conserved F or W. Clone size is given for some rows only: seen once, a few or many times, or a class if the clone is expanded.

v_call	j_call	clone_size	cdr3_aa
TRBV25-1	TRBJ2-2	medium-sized	CASTLTPTGELFF
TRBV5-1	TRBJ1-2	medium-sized	CASSTNWAGLGGYTF
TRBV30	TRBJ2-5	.	CAWKPVIRLGPQETQYF
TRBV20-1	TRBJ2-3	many	CSASRTSGRGDTQYF
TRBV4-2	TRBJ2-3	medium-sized	CASSQAWDQADTQYF
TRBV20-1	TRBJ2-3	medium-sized	CSAIWLGTDTQYF
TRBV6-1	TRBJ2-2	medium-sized	CASTRSTDTGELFF
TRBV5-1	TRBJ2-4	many	CASSKLAGGTKNIQYF
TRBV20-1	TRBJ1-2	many	CSAYTFGVANYGYTF
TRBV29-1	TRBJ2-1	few	CSFNMGSGGGSEQFF
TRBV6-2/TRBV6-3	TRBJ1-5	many	CASSYGTALNQPQHF
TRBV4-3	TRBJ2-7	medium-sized	CASSQYRGYEQYF
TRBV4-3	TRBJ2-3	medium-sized	CASSRQPGQGGPDTQYF
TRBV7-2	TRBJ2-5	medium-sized	CASSSHGGSEEETQYF